This is a list of T cell receptor beta chains from one sample in a study of blood T cell repertoires in COVID-19. The protocol was immunoSEQ multiplex PCR, while the TCRdb copy is restricted to in-frame clones and leaves out a portion. The sample contains some 97,000 clones, around nine tenths of which appear only once. Sequenced material: peripheral blood. The source of these receptors is a man aged 45-65 years with acute or convalescent COVID-19. Both conserved end residues are part of each CDR3. Fields, in order: J gene, clone size, D gene, V gene, CDR3 protein, CDR3 DNA. D genes are given only for firm matches. The size of a clone is reported for some rows only, either as once, few or many, or as a class for expanded clones.

>TRBJ2-5|NA|NA|TRBV7-9
CASSFLGGGETQYF
TGTGCCAGCAGCTTTCTCGGGGGTGGAGAGACCCAGTACTTC
>TRBJ2-3|NA|NA|TRBV6-5
CATQDGGPTDTQYF
TGTGCCACTCAAGACGGGGGACCCACAGATACGCAGTATTTT
>TRBJ1-2|NA|NA|TRBV19
CASSIAAGNGYTF
TGTGCCAGTAGTATAGCTGCAGGGAACGGCTACACCTTC
>TRBJ2-3|NA|TRBD2|TRBV29-1
CSVAPSGGTDTQYF
TGCAGCGTTGCCCCTAGCGGAGGCACAGATACGCAGTATTTT
>TRBJ1-4|NA|NA|TRBV30
CAWSVLHMLGGGPTNEKLFF
TGTGCCTGGAGTGTACTTCACATGTTGGGGGGGGGCCCAACTAATGAAAAACTGTTTTTT
>TRBJ2-1|NA|NA|TRBV7-2
CASSLSQGEQFF
TGTGCCAGCAGCTTAAGTCAGGGCGAGCAGTTCTTC
>TRBJ2-5|NA|NA|TRBV29-1
CSVGTGQETQYF
TGCAGCGTGGGGACTGGCCAAGAGACCCAGTACTTC
>TRBJ1-1|NA|NA|TRBV18
CASSTGGGSEAFF
TGTGCCAGCTCAACGGGGGGCGGCTCTGAAGCTTTCTTT
>TRBJ2-7|once|NA|TRBV5-5
CASRLNYEQYF
TGTGCCAGCAGACTGAACTACGAGCAGTACTTC
>TRBJ1-1|NA|NA|TRBV5-1
CASKGQSLEAFF
TGCGCCAGCAAGGGGCAGTCTTTGGAAGCTTTCTTT
>TRBJ1-5|NA|NA|TRBV21-1
CASSKRRGTGDQETNSNQPQHF
TGTGCCAGCAGCAAGAGGAGGGGGACAGGGGACCAGGAAACGAATAGCAATCAGCCCCAGCATTTT
>TRBJ1-1|NA|TRBD1|TRBV7-6
CASSFRQGRNTEAFF
TGTGCCAGCAGCTTTCGACAGGGTAGAAACACTGAAGCTTTCTTT
>TRBJ2-2|NA|TRBD1|TRBV30
CAWSVLRQGLTPGELFF
TGTGCCTGGAGTGTACTTCGACAGGGCTTAACACCCGGGGAGCTGTTTTTT
>TRBJ2-3|NA|TRBD2|TRBV5-1
CASSRTSGTRGTQYF
TGCGCCAGCAGCCGGACTAGCGGTACTAGGGGTACGCAGTATTTT
>TRBJ1-2|NA|NA|TRBV5-1
CASSLDRSSYGYTF
TGCGCCAGCAGCTTGGACAGGTCATCTTATGGCTACACCTTC
>TRBJ2-7|NA|TRBD1|TRBV7-7
CASSPGTGIFYEQYF
TGTGCCAGCAGCCCCGGGACAGGGATCTTCTACGAGCAGTACTTC
>TRBJ2-7|once|NA|TRBV7-9
CASSLAQGRSSYEQYF
TGTGCCAGCAGCTTAGCGCAAGGGAGGAGCTCCTACGAGCAGTACTTC
>TRBJ1-1|once|TRBD1|TRBV11-3
CASSLDRDSHEAFF
TGTGCCAGCAGCCTAGACCGGGACAGCCATGAAGCTTTCTTT
>TRBJ1-1|NA|TRBD1|TRBV19
CASAGGWGTEAFF
TGTGCCAGTGCAGGGGGCTGGGGCACTGAAGCTTTCTTT
>TRBJ2-4|NA|NA|TRBV10-3
CATGRTAENIQYF
TGTGCCACGGGAAGGACGGCCGAAAACATTCAGTACTTC
>TRBJ1-5|NA|NA|TRBV5-1
CASSLDYSNQPQHF
TGCGCCAGCAGCTTGGACTATAGCAATCAGCCCCAGCATTTT
>TRBJ1-3|NA|NA|TRBV19
CASSIKQGNTIYF
TGTGCCAGTAGTATAAAACAGGGAAACACCATATATTTT
>TRBJ2-2|few|TRBD2|TRBV24-1
CATSEEGGSLFGELFF
TGTGCCACCAGTGAGGAGGGCGGGAGCTTATTCGGGGAGCTGTTTTTT